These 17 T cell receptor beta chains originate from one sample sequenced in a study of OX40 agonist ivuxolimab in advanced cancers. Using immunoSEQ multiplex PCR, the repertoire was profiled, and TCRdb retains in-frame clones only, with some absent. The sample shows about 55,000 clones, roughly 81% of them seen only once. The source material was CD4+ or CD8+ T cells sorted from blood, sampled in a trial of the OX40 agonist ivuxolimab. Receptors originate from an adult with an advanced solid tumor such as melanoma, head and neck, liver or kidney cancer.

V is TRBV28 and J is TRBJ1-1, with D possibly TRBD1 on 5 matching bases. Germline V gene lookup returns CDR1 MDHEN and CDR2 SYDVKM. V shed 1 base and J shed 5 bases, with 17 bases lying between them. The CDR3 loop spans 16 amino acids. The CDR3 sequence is CASSLFVRQGRTEAFF. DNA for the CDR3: TGTGCCAGCAGTTTATTCGTTCGGCAGGGAAGGACTGAAGCTTTCTTT.

The chain's CDR3 is CASSPDSGRAYEQYF. CDR3 bases: TGTGCCAGCAGCCCGGACAGCGGGAGGGCTTACGAGCAGTACTTC. The chain joins TRBV5-4 to TRBJ2-7; 10 bases fit TRBD2. CDR1 and CDR2 from the germline V gene are SGHNT and YYREEE (reference sequence). The J segment lost 4 bases and the V segment lost 4 bases, leaving 8 bases of the junction unmatched. This CDR3 has 15 amino acids.

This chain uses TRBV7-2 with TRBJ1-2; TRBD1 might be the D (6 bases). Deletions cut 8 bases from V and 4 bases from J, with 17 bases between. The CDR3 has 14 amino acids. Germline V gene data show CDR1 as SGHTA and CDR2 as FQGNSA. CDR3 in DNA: TGTGCCAGCCGGGACACAGCAAACAGCTATGGCTACACCTTC. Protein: CASRDTANSYGYTF.

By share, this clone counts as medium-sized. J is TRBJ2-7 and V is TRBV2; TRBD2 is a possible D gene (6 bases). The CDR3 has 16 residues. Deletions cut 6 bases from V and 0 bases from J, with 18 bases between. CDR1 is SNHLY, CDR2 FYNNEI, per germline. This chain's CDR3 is CASRLGGYSSSYEQYF. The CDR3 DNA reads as TGTGCCAGCAGGTTGGGAGGCTACTCCAGCTCCTACGAGCAGTACTTC. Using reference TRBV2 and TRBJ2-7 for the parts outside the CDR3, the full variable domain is EPEVTQTPSHQVTQMGQEVILRCVPISNHLYFYWYRQILGQKVEFLVSFYNNEISEKSEIFDDQFSVERPDGSNFTLKIRSTKLEDSAMYFCASRLGGYSSSYEQYFGPGTRLTVT.

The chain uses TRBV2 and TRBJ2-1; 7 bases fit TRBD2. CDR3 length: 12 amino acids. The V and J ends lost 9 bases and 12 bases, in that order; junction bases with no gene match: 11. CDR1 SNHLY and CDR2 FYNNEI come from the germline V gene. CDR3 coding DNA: TGTGCCAGTAGCCCTGGGACTACACCGCAGTTCTTC. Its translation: CASSPGTTPQFF.

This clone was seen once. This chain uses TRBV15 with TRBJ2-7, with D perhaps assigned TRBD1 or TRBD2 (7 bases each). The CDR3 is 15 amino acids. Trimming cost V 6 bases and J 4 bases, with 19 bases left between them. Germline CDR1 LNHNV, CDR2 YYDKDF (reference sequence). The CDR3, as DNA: TGTGCCACCAGTCAGGGGGGGCAGGGATCATACGAGCAGTACTTC. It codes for CATSQGGQGSYEQYF.

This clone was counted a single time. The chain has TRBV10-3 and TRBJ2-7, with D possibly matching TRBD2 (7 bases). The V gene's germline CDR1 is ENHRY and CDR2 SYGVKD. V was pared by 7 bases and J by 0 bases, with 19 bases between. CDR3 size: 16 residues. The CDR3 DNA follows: TGTGCCATCAAGAGGGGGGGGGATTCCCTCTCCTACGAGCAGTACTTC. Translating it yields CAIKRGGDSLSYEQYF.

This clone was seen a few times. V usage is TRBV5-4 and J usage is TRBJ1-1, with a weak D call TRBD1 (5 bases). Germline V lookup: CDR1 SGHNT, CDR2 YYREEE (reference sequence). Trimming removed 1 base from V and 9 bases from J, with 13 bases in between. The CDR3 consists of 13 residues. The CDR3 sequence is CASSLRFQGQAFF. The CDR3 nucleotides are TGTGCCAGCAGCTTGCGCTTTCAGGGACAAGCTTTCTTT.

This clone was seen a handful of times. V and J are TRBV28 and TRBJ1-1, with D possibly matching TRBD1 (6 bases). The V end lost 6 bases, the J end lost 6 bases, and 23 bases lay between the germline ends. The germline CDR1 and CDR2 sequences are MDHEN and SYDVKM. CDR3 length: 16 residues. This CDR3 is CASRMEPRTGLAEAFF. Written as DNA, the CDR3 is TGTGCCAGCAGGATGGAGCCTAGAACAGGGCTTGCTGAAGCTTTCTTT.

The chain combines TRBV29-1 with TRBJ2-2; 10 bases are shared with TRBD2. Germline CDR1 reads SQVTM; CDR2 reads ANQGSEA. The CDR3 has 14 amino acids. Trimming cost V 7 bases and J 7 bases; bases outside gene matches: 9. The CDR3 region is CSALAGGRGGELFF. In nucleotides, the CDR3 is TGCAGCGCGTTAGCGGGAGGCCGCGGCGGGGAGCTGTTTTTT.

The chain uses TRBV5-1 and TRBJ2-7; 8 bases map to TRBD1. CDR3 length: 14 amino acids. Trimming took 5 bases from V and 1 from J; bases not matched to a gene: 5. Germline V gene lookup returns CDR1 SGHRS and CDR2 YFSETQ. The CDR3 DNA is TGCGCCAGCAGGTCAGGACAGGGTTCCTACGAGCAGTACTTC. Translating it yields CASRSGQGSYEQYF.

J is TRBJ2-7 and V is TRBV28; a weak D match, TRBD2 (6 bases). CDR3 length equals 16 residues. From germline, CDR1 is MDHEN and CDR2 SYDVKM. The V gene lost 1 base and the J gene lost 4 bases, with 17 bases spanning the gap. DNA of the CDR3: TGTGCCAGCAGTTTATCGGGGGACCAAGGGCTGTACGAGCAGTACTTC. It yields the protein CASSLSGDQGLYEQYF.

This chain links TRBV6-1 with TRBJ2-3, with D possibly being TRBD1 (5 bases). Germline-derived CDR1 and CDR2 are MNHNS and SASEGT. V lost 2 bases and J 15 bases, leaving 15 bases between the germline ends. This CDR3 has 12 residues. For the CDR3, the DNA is TGTGCCAGCAGTGAATCCGCCCCCTGGGGCTATTTT. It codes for CASSESAPWGYF.

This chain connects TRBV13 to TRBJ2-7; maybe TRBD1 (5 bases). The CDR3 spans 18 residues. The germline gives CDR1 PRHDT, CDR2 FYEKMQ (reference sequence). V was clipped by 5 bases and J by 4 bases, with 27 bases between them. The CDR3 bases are TGTGCCAGCAGCCTCAGGGTTACCGTAGAGAGGAAGGTGTACGAGCAGTACTTC. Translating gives CASSLRVTVERKVYEQYF. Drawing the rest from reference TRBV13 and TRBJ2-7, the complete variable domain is AAGVIQSPRHLIKEKRETATLKCYPIPRHDTVYWYQQGPGQDPQFLISFYEKMQSDKGSIPDRFSAQQFSDYHSELNMSSLELGDSALYFCASSLRVTVERKVYEQYFGPGTRLTVT.

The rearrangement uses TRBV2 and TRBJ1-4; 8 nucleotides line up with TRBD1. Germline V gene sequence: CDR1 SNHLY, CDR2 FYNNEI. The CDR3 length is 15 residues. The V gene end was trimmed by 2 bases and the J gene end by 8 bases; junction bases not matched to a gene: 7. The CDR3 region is CASSEPRGLGEKLFF. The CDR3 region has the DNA TGTGCCAGCAGTGAACCCAGGGGGCTTGGGGAAAAACTGTTTTTT.

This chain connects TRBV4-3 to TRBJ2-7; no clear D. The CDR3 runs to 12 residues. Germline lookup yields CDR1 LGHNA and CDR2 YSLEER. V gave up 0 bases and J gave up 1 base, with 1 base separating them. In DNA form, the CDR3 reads TGCGCCAGCAGCCAAGATTCCTACGAGCAGTACTTC. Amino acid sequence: CASSQDSYEQYF.

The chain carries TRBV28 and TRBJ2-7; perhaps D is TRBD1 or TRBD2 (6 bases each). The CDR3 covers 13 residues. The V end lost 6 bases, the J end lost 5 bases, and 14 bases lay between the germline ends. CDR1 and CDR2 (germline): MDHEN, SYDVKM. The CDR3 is CASREGGEHEQYF. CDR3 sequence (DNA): TGTGCCAGCAGGGAGGGGGGTGAGCACGAGCAGTACTTC.